This TCR beta chain was sequenced in a study of blood T cell repertoires in COVID-19. Germline lookup yields CDR1 SGDLS and CDR2 YYNGEE. After removal of 4 bases from V and 7 bases from J, the junction contained 8 bases not matched to a gene. The CDR3 consists of 15 residues. In the original analysis: Using reference gene primer amplification, nucleated cell counts were estimated. Produced via immunoSEQ multiplex PCR; TCRdb's table is partial and in-frame only. V, J and clone size were drawn from that table, and D and trimming were deduced from the DNA. The sample consists of approximately 53,000 clones, approximately 82% of them appearing once.

This chain links TRBV9 with TRBJ1-4; the match to TRBD1 covers 9 bases. This TCR was sampled from a woman in her forties or fifties with acute COVID-19. The sample was PBMCs or T cells enriched from blood (not recorded which). The CDR3 reads CASSLEGTGTEKLFF. DNA for the CDR3: TGTGCCAGCAGCTTAGAAGGGACAGGGACTGAAAAACTGTTTTTT.